The entry below gives a single T cell receptor (beta chain) sequence along with its context. Its antigen specificity is not known. No quality values exist for individual bases; no much larger clone is one base distant. The library came from the immunoSEQ multiplex PCR assay. Deep sequencing of rearranged TCR beta loci, alongside multiparametric flow cytometry, was used to profile T cell repertoires. Drawn from immuneACCESS, this table holds only the in-frame rearrangements with V and J called that TCRdb kept. Clones are partly lost; checked studies trace under half to an unresolved V gene and leave the rest unexplained. Within this sample are about 70,000 clones, with roughly 92% of them counted one time only. In total, the top ten clones hold approximately 2.1% of the sample. For this chain, trimming is 1 base at the V end and 1 base at the J end, and the number of junction bases without a gene match is 11. Its CDR3 holds 20 amino acids, cysteine through phenylalanine. Just CDR3 DNA is preserved here, 60 bases in frame from base 1. Based on the germline V gene, the CDR1 and CDR2 sequences are SGHTA and FQGTGA.

This record belongs to a study of lymphopenia after photon versus proton radiotherapy (dated by TCRdb to 2018 to 2020). Background for the entire study: The study compared the immunological effects of photon versus proton radiation therapy in patients with gastrointestinal tumors who developed high-grade lymphopenia. The cohort comprised 15 to 20 patients with gastrointestinal tumors who received either photon or proton therapy and then developed lymphopenia. The study aimed to characterize how the two radiation modalities differ in their impact on the immune system.

Overall study results and their limits: Across the cohort, an inverse correlation was found between a larger post-nadir drop in TCR diversity and overall survival time among patients who died. The authors looked at the survival association only in patients who died, and they framed better survival with proton therapy as a possibility rather than a demonstrated result. After the lymphocyte count nadir, repertoires from photon-treated patients showed oligoclonal expansion, particularly of CD8+ Temra cells, and this expansion drove the decline in diversity. Proton-treated patients stayed relatively stable during treatment, while photon-treated patients lost naive T cells and TCR diversity and gained effector/memory populations.

Here the chain combines TRBV7-3 and TRBJ2-1; TRBD2 matches 12 bases in the middle. The source material was peripheral blood, sampled from a patient treated with photon-based radiotherapy. This TCR was recovered from a middle-aged woman with cholangiocarcinoma. The nucleotide sequence is given as TGTGCCAGCAGCTTAAGAAACCCCCGGACTAGCGGGGTATCCTACAATGAGCAGTTCTTC. The resulting protein is CASSLRNPRTSGVSYNEQFF.